The 7 T cell receptor beta chains listed next were all sequenced from one sample in a study of T cell responses to AZD1222 COVID-19 vaccine. Sequenced by immunoSEQ multiplex PCR; TCRdb stores in-frame clones only, minus some. In the table there are around 150,000 clones, approximately 90% of which are singletons. This sample comprised peripheral blood, obtained on day 0 of AZD1222 vaccination. The receptors stem from an adult in good health.

This chain joins TRBV29-1 and TRBJ1-1, with TRBD1 identical over 9 bases. In germline, CDR1 is SQVTM, CDR2 ANQGSEA. V lost 7 bases, J lost 0 bases, and 15 bases stayed unmatched. This CDR3 has 17 amino acids. The CDR3 bases are TGCAGCGCTAGGAGGGGACAGGGAAGCCGTTTGAACACTGAAGCTTTCTTT. Its translation: CSARRGQGSRLNTEAFF.

This rearrangement joins TRBV10-1 to TRBJ1-1; D gene uncertain. Per the germline V gene, CDR1 is WNHNN and CDR2 is SYGVQD (reference sequence). The CDR3 sequence is 11 residues long. V was trimmed by 4 bases and J by 8 bases, leaving 8 bases between them. The CDR3 loop is CASSGLAEAFF. The CDR3 bases are TGCGCCAGCAGTGGATTGGCCGAAGCTTTCTTT.

The rearrangement joins TRBV12-3 or TRBV12-4 to TRBJ1-5; no definite D call. The CDR3 is 11 amino acids. Trimming pared 3 bases from V and 10 bases from J, leaving 7 bases between. CDR3 in DNA: TGTGCCAGCAGTTTGAGTGGTCCCCAGCATTTT. This gives the protein CASSLSGPQHF.

This clone has just a few counts. The CDR3 bases are TGTGCCAGCAGCCGACGGACTAGTCCCTCCTACGAGCAGTACTTC. Protein: CASSRRTSPSYEQYF. This rearrangement joins TRBV4-2 to TRBJ2-7; TRBD2 agrees at 7 bases. J was trimmed by 0 bases and V by 4 bases; bases with no gene match: 6. The length of the CDR3 is 15 residues. CDR1 is LGHNA, CDR2 YNFKEQ, per germline.

The chain joins TRBV7-2 to TRBJ2-2; D not resolved. V shed 1 base and J shed 1 base, with 4 bases lying between them. The germline V gene has CDR1 SGHTA and CDR2 FQGNSA. The CDR3 loop spans 14 amino acids. CDR3 sequence (DNA): TGTGCCAGCAGCTTAGTCGGGAACACCGGGGAGCTGTTTTTT. Translated: CASSLVGNTGELFF.

This clone was found a few times. The gene calls are TRBV6-4 and TRBJ2-2; no clear D gene. Per the germline V gene, CDR1 is MRHNA and CDR2 is SNTAGT. This CDR3 is 14 amino acids long. V was clipped by 0 bases and J by 1 base, with 3 bases between them. The DNA of the CDR3 is TGTGCCAGCAGTGACTCGGAGAACACCGGGGAGCTGTTTTTT. Its translation: CASSDSENTGELFF.

This chain links TRBV5-1 with TRBJ2-5; 8 nucleotides line up with TRBD2. This CDR3 is built from 14 residues. With V trimmed by 6 bases and J by 5 bases, 9 bases remained unmatched. CDR1 is SGHRS and CDR2 is YFSETQ in the germline V gene. The CDR3 here is CASNPAGASETQYF. The DNA for the CDR3 is TGCGCCAGCAACCCAGCGGGAGCGAGTGAGACCCAGTACTTC.